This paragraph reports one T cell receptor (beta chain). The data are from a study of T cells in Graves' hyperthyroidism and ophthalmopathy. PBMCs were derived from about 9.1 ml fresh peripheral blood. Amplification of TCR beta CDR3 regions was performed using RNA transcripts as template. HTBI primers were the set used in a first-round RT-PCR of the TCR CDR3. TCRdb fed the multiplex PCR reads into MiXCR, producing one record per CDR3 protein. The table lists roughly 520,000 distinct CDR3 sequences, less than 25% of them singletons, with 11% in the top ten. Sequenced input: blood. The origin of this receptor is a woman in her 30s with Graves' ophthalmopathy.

CDR3 DNA sequence: TGTGCCAGCAGCCATACAGGGGAGGCTGGAAACACCATATATTTT. Amino acid sequence: CASSHTGEAGNTIYF. This chain joins TRBV14 and TRBJ1-3, with TRBD1 matching 7 bases. This CDR3 comprises 15 residues. After removal of 3 bases from V and 2 bases from J, the junction contained 4 bases not matched to a gene. Germline CDR1 SGHDN, CDR2 FVKESK.